This paragraph covers one T cell receptor beta chain sequence. What it recognizes is unknown. This sample was included in a study of T cell responses to AZD1222 COVID-19 vaccine. TCRdb's table, derived via immunoSEQ multiplex PCR, lists solely in-frame clones and lacks some. There are approximately 120,000 clones in the sample; around 90% occur only once, and under 5% lies in the top ten. Study-level findings and limits: Sampled repertoires all dated from after the peak T cell response. Clonal diversity may have been underestimated, and the donors were mostly white British, with more females than males.

Trimming removed 7 bases from V and 7 bases from J, with 13 bases in between. This CDR3 comprises 12 residues. Germline V gene data show CDR1 as SNHLY and CDR2 as FYNNEI. This chain connects TRBV2 to TRBJ1-1, with D perhaps matching TRBD1 (6 bases). The specimen comprised peripheral blood, sampled on day 0 of AZD1222 vaccination. The sequence came from an adult in good health. The CDR3 loop is CASTQGRDEAFF. The DNA of the CDR3 is TGTGCCAGCACTCAGGGGAGGGATGAAGCTTTCTTT.